A selection of T cell receptor beta chains follows, all from one sample in a study of low-dose radiotherapy and immunotherapy resistance in tumors. TCRdb reanalysed the reads using MiXCR and keeps one entry per CDR3 protein. The sample records over 55,000 distinct CDR3 sequences, more than 25% being singletons. Here the sequenced sample was PBMCs, taken before treatment. Receptors originate from a female donor with ovarian cancer. Both conserved end residues are part of each CDR3. A D gene is named only where the DNA matches it firmly.

d_call v_call cdr3_aa
NA TRBV24-1 CATSDWISKSTDTQYF
TRBD1 TRBV2 CATKRTGNENIQYF
NA TRBV4-1 CASSQVFARQIQAKNIQYF
TRBD2 TRBV6-6 CASSTGTSGTEQYF
TRBD1 TRBV12-3/TRBV12-4 CASSPNRGSYEQYF
NA TRBV7-3 CASSYPPQGPNTGELFF
NA TRBV19 CASSFRGGGPGANVLTF
NA TRBV7-9 CASSPRADNSPLHF
TRBD2 TRBV5-1 CASSSTTSGAYNEQFF
NA TRBV6-1 CASSERGNSYEQYF
NA TRBV7-8 CASSLVVRQTVDTGELFFF
NA TRBV20-1 CSAPSGTANEKLFF
TRBD2 TRBV4-2 CASSLGTRPSTDTQYF
TRBD2 TRBV5-1 CASSPPLAGHSYNEQFF
NA TRBV7-2 CASSPRGGTLNSPLHF
TRBD1 TRBV28 CASSKTGVNQPQHF
NA TRBV6-2/TRBV6-3 CASSWAKGSGELFF
NA TRBV3-1 CASSQAVSAGGTNVLTF
NA TRBV5-1 CASSLDSRKGGDYTF
TRBD2 TRBV7-2 CASSSSGRTYNEQFF
TRBD1 TRBV30 CAWSTPGTGGEEQYF
NA TRBV28 CASSPGGEGGYEQYF
TRBD2 TRBV7-9 CASSSGGKYNEQFF
NA TRBV7-9 CASSLFGARGNEQFF
TRBD1 TRBV28 CASIPPGTGVLNTEAFF
TRBD1 TRBV20-1 CSARALGQGKWAEAFF
NA TRBV7-2 CASSYTGLSEQYF
NA TRBV7-2 CASSLSLSQRTEGYTF
NA TRBV28 CASNSQGPGNYEQYF
TRBD2 TRBV5-4 CASSSTSGGYNEQFF
TRBD2 TRBV12-3/TRBV12-4 CASSLEGLAGIYQETQYF
NA TRBV25-1 CASSGQTSGANVLTF
NA TRBV6-5 CASRLPPYNEQFF
TRBD1 TRBV20-1 CSARSAGGARQPQHF
NA TRBV4-1 CASSPRAAAGANEKLFF
TRBD2 TRBV19 CASSIAAGPNTGELFF
TRBD1 TRBV4-3 CASSQDLRTGYGYTF
NA TRBV6-2/TRBV6-3 CASSHWPEAFF
NA TRBV3-1 CASSQGAETQYF
NA TRBV11-2 CASSLERGHLGETQYF
NA TRBV6-1 CASSEARGINEKLFF
NA TRBV10-3 CAISEPGGMNTEAFF
NA TRBV20-1 CSARDGGRPSLGGYTF
TRBD2 TRBV11-2 CASSPGLAGGRETQYF
NA TRBV28 CASTNRARGPLHF
NA TRBV3-1 CASSRTAFSGANVLTF
TRBD1 TRBV5-1 CASSHGTAQETQYF
NA TRBV7-9 CASSLWMDPTNEKLFF
NA TRBV30 CAWSVQETQYF
TRBD2 TRBV7-2 CASSPLLAGAYNEQFF
NA TRBV20-1 CSARGRVRGEAFF
TRBD1 TRBV5-1 CASSPRTGGNTGELFF
NA TRBV20-1 CSARDPLLRGYTF
NA TRBV20-1 CSARVQGTDTQYF
NA TRBV24-1 CATSNGYEQYF
TRBD2 TRBV28 CASSLPPLLAGGPLSNEQFF
NA TRBV6-2/TRBV6-3 CASSYSSDTRTDTQYF